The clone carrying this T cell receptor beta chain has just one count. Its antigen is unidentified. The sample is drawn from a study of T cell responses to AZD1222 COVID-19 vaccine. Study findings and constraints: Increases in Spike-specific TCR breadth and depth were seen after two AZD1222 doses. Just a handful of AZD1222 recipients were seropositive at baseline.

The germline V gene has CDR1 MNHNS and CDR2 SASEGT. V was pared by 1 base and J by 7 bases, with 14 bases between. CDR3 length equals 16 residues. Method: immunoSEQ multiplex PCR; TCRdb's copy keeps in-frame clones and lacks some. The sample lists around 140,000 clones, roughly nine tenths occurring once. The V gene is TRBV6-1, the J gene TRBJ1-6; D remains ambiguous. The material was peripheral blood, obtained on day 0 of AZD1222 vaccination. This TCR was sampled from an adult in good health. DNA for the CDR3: TGTGCCAGCAGTGAAGTAAAGGCAGGTCGCAATTCACCCCTCCACTTT. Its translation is CASSEVKAGRNSPLHF.